This T cell receptor (beta chain) was captured by sequencing in a study of identical twins. This clonotype was recorded a few times. One entry per CDR3 protein, called by TCRdb with MiXCR from the 5' RACE reads. The table lists 310,000 or so distinct CDR3 sequences, roughly 10% of them singletons. This sample also appeared in a second study, on yellow fever vaccine responses in identical twins.

Sequencing was performed on CD8+ T cells sorted from blood. The source is a woman aged 18-29 years in good health.

CDR3: CASSLVGDYSLRQFF. CDR3 nucleotide sequence: TGTGCCAGCAGCTTGGTGGGGGACTACTCTCTGAGGCAGTTCTTC. The chain employs TRBV5-6 and TRBJ2-1, with 7 bases that match TRBD2. Germline V gives CDR1 SGHDT, CDR2 YYEEEE. The J segment lost 12 bases and the V segment lost 0 bases, leaving 12 bases of the junction unmatched. CDR3 length: 15 residues.